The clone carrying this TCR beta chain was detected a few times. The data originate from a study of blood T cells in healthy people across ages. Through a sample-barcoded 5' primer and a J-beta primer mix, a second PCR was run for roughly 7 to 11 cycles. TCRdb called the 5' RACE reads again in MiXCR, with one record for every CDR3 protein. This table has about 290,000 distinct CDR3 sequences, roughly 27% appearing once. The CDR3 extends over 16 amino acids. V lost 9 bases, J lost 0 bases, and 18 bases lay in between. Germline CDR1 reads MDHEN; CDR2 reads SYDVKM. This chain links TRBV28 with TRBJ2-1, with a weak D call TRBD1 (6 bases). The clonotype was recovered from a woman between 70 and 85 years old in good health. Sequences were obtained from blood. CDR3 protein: CASGDLGQSSYNEQFF. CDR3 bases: TGTGCCAGTGGGGACCTCGGACAGAGCTCCTACAATGAGCAGTTCTTC.